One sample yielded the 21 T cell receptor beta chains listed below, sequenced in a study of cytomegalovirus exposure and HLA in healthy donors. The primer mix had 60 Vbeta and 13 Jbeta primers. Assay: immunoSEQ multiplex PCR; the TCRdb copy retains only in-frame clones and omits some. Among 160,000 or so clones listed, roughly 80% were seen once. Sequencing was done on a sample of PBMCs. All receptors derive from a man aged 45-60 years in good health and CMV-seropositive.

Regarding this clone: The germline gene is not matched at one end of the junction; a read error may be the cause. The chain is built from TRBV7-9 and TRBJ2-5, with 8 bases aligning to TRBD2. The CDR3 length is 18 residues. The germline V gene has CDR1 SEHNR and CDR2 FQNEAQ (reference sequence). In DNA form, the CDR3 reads TGTTCCAGCAGCTTAAATGAGGTAGCGGGAACCGCCGGGGAGACCCAGTACTTC. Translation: CSSSLNEVAGTAGETQYF.

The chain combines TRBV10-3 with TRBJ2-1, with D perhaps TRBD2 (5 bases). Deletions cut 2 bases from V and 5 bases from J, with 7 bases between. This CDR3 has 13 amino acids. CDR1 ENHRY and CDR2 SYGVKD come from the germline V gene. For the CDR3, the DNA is TGTGCCATCAGTGAGGGGCGGGACAATGAGCAGTTCTTC. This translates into CAISEGRDNEQFF.

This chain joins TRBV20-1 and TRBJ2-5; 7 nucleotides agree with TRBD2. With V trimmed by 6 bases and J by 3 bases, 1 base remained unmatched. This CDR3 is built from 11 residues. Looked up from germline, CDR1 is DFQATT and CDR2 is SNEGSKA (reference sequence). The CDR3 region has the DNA TGCAGTGCCAGCGGGGAAGAGACCCAGTACTTC. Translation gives CSASGEETQYF.

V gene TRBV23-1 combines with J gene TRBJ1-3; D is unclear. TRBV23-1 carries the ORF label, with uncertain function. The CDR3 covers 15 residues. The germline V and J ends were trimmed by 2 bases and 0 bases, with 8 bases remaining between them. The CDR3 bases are TGCGCCAGCAGTCAACGAGGGTTCTCTGGAAACACCATATATTTT. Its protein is CASSQRGFSGNTIYF.

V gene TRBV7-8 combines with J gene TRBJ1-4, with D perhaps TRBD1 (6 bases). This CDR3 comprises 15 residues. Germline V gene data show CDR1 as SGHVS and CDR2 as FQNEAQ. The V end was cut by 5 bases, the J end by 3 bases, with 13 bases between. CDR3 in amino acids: CASSILQGANEKLFF. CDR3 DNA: TGTGCCAGCAGCATACTACAGGGTGCTAATGAAAAACTGTTTTTT.

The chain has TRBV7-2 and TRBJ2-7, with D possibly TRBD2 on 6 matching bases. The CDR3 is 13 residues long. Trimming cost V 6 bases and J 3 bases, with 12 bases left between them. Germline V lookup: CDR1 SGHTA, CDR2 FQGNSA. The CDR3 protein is CASSRDFLYEQYF. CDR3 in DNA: TGTGCCAGCAGTCGGGACTTCCTCTACGAGCAGTACTTC.

Here the CDR3 DNA reads TGTGCCAGCAGCGTGGGGGACAGGGTCTATGGCTACACCTTC. Protein: CASSVGDRVYGYTF. This chain joins TRBV9 and TRBJ1-2; 9 bases align to TRBD1. The germline gives CDR1 SGDLS, CDR2 YYNGEE. Trimming removed 2 bases from V and 4 bases from J; junction bases left unmatched: 3. CDR3 length: 14 residues.

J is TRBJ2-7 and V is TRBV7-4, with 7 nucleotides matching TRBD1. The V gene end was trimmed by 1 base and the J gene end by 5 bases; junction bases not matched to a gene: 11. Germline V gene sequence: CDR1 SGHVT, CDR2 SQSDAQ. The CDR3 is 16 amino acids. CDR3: CASSLGKGTERNEQYF. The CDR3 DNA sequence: TGTGCCAGCAGCTTAGGGAAGGGGACAGAGAGGAACGAGCAGTACTTC.

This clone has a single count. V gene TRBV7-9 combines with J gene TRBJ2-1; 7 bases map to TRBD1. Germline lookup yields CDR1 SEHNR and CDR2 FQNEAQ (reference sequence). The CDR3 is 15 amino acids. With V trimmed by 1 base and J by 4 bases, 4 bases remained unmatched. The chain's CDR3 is CASSLGQGDYNEQFF. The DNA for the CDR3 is TGTGCCAGCAGCTTAGGACAGGGCGATTACAATGAGCAGTTCTTC.

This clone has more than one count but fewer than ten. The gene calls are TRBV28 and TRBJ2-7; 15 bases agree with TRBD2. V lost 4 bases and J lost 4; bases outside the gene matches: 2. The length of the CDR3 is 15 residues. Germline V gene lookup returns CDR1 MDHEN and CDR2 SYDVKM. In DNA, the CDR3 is TGTGCCAGCAGTTCGGGACTAGCGGGGGGTTACGAGCAGTACTTC. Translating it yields CASSSGLAGGYEQYF.

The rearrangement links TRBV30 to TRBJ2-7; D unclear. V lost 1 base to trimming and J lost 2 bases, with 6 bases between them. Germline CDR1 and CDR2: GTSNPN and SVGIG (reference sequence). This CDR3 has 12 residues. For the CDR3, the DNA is TGTGCCTGGAGTGCCTCTACCTACGAGCAGTACTTC. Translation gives CAWSASTYEQYF.

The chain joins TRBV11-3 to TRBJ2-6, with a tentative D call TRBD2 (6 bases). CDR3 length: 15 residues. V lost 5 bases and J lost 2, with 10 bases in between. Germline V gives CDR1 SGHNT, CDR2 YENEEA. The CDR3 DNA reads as TGTGCCAGCAGCGTAGGCGGGACTGGGGCCAACGTCCTGACTTTC. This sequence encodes CASSVGGTGANVLTF.

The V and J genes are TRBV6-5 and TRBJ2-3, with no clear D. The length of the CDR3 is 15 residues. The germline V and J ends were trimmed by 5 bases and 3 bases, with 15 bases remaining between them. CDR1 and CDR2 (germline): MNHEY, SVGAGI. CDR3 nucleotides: TGTGCCAGCAGTGCGAACCGGCGGATTACAGATACGCAGTATTTT. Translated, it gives CASSANRRITDTQYF.

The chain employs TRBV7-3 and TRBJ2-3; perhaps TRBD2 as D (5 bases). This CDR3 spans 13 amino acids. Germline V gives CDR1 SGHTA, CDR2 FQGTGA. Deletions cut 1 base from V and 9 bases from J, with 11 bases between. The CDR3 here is CASSLMREDTQYF. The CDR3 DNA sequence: TGTGCCAGCAGCTTAATGAGGGAAGACACGCAGTATTTT.

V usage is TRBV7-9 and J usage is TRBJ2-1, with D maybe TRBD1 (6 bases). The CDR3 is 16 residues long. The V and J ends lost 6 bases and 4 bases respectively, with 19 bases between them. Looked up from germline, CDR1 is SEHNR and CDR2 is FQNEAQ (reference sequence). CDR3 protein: CASSRPGGGGYNEQFF. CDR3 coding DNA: TGTGCCAGCAGTCGTCCGGGTGGGGGCGGTTACAATGAGCAGTTCTTC.

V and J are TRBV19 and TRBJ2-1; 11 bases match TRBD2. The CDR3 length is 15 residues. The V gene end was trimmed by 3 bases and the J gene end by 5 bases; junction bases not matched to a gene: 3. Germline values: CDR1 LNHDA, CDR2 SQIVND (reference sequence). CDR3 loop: CASSMALAGDNEQFF. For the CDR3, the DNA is TGTGCCAGTAGTATGGCACTAGCGGGAGACAATGAGCAGTTCTTC.

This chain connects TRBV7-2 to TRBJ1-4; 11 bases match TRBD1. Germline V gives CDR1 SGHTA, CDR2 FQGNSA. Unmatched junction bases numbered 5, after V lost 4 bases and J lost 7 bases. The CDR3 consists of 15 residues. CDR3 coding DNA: TGTGCCAGCAGCTCGCTGGGGACAGGGGGTGAAAAACTGTTTTTT. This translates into CASSSLGTGGEKLFF. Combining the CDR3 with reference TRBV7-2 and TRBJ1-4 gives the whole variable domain GAGVSQSPSNKVTEKGKDVELRCDPISGHTALYWYRQSLGQGLEFLIYFQGNSAPDKSGLPSDRFSAERTGGSVSTLTIQRTQQEDSAVYLCASSSLGTGGEKLFFGSGTQLSVL.

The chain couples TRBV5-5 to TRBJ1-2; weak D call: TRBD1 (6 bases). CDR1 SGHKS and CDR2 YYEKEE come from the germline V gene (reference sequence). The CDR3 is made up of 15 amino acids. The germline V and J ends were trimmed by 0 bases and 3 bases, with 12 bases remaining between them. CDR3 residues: CASSLVGGADYGYTF. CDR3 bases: TGTGCCAGCAGCTTGGTAGGGGGGGCGGACTATGGCTACACCTTC.

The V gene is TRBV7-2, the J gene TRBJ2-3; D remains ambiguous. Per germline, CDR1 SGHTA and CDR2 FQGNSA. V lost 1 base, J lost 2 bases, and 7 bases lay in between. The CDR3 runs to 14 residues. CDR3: CASSLGLFTDTQYF. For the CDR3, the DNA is TGTGCCAGCAGCTTAGGACTTTTCACAGATACGCAGTATTTT.

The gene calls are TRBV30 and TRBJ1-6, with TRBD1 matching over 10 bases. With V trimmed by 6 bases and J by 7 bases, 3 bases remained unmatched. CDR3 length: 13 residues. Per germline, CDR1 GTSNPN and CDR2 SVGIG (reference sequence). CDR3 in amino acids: CACRTGGNSPLHF. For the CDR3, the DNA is TGTGCCTGCCGGACAGGGGGGAATTCACCCCTCCACTTT.

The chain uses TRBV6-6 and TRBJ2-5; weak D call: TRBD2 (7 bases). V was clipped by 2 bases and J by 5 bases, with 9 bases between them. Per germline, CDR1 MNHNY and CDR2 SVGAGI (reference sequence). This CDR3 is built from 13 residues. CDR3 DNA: TGTGCCAGCAGTTACGCGGGGGCGGAGACCCAGTACTTC. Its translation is CASSYAGAETQYF.